This T cell receptor beta chain was documented in a study of blood T cell repertoires in COVID-19. As originally analysed: Estimation of nucleated cell counts was performed using reference gene primer amplification. Only in-frame clones appear in the TCRdb table, and some are missing; sequencing was by immunoSEQ multiplex PCR. V and J calls and clone size are given by that table; D and trimming were obtained from the DNA. This sample yields 250,000 to 350,000 clones, of which approximately 90% are seen a single time; under 4.5% belongs to the top ten. V lost 3 bases to trimming and J lost 0 bases, with 15 bases between them. Germline-derived CDR1 and CDR2 are MNHEY and SMNVEV (reference sequence). CDR3 size: 17 residues.

Sequences were obtained from peripheral blood. The rearrangement links TRBV27 to TRBJ2-4; D may be TRBD1 (5 bases). This TCR came from a woman between 50 and 59 years old with active or convalescent COVID-19. The CDR3 spells CASSFRSGHSAKNIQYF. The CDR3, as DNA: TGTGCCAGCAGTTTCCGGTCCGGACACTCAGCCAAAAACATTCAGTACTTC.